These T cell receptor beta chains were read from a single sample in a study of OX40 agonist ivuxolimab in advanced cancers. Sequencing used immunoSEQ multiplex PCR; TCRdb keeps in-frame clones, though not all of them. The data show about 31,000 clones, about 90% seen once. This specimen was CD4+ or CD8+ T cells sorted from blood, taken in a trial of the OX40 agonist ivuxolimab. The receptor source for this set is an adult with an advanced solid tumor such as melanoma, head and neck, liver or kidney cancer. Both conserved end residues are part of each CDR3. D genes are given only for firm matches. Expanded clones get a size class; other rows say once, few or many, or leave the size out.

clone_size,j_call,d_call,v_call,cdr3_aa,cdr3_nt
few,TRBJ2-2,TRBD2,TRBV4-1,CASSQGRLGLAGGPRTGELFF,TGCGCCAGCAGCCAAGGAAGGTTAGGACTAGCGGGAGGGCCGCGCACCGGGGAGCTGTTTTTT
-,TRBJ2-1,-,TRBV28,CASSKDSLPHEQFF,TGTGCCAGCAGTAAGGACTCCCTCCCCCATGAGCAGTTCTTC
-,TRBJ1-1,-,TRBV11-2,CASSSDRTVEAFF,TGTGCCAGCAGCTCCGATAGGACAGTTGAAGCTTTCTTT
-,TRBJ1-5,-,TRBV18,CASSPSREGQPQHF,TGTGCCAGCTCACCATCCCGGGAGGGACAGCCCCAGCATTTT
few,TRBJ1-1,-,TRBV19,CGTTWNTEAFF,TGTGGCACAACTTGGAACACTGAAGCTTTCTTT
-,TRBJ1-1,-,TRBV19,CASRNTQNTEAFF,TGTGCCAGTAGGAACACACAGAACACTGAAGCTTTCTTT
-,TRBJ2-6,TRBD1,TRBV5-4,CASSLRTGGYSLGANVLTF,TGTGCCAGCAGCTTGCGGACAGGGGGCTACTCTCTGGGGGCCAACGTCCTGACTTTC
-,TRBJ1-6,TRBD1,TRBV28,CASSSGTGYLPLHF,TGTGCCAGCAGTTCCGGGACAGGGTATTTACCCCTCCACTTT
-,TRBJ2-3,-,TRBV5-1,CASSLAGTGTTDTQYF,TGCGCCAGCAGCTTGGCCGGGACGGGAACCACAGATACGCAGTATTTT
-,TRBJ2-7,TRBD2,TRBV6-1,CASSDGSSGSYEQYF,TGTGCCAGCAGTGATGGATCTAGCGGATCATACGAGCAGTACTTC
-,TRBJ2-2,TRBD1,TRBV27,CASSRDRPSNTGELFF,TGTGCCAGCAGCCGGGACAGACCTTCGAACACCGGGGAGCTGTTTTTT
-,TRBJ2-1,-,TRBV6-4,CASSSDRNNEQFF,TGTGCCAGCAGTTCGGACAGAAACAATGAGCAGTTCTTC
-,TRBJ2-1,TRBD2,TRBV11-2,CASSLLFLAGGYNEQFF,TGTGCCAGCAGCTTACTCTTCCTAGCGGGAGGCTACAATGAGCAGTTCTTC
once,TRBJ1-2,-,TRBV6-5,CASSYGQPANYGYTF,TGTGCCAGCAGTTACGGACAGCCAGCTAACTATGGCTACACCTTC
-,TRBJ2-2,TRBD1,TRBV7-2,CASSYRGTTGGELFF,TGTGCCAGCAGCTACAGGGGGACAACAGGCGGGGAGCTGTTTTTT
-,TRBJ2-6,-,TRBV15,CATSRGPRQTAGANVLTF,TGTGCCACCAGCAGAGGGCCAAGACAGACCGCTGGGGCCAACGTCCTGACTTTC
-,TRBJ2-3,TRBD2,TRBV11-2,CASSLAGGPGTDTQYF,TGTGCCAGCAGCTTAGCGGGAGGGCCTGGCACAGATACGCAGTATTTT
-,TRBJ1-1,-,TRBV5-1,CASSLLTGPNTEAFF,TGCGCCAGCAGCTTACTTACGGGCCCGAACACTGAAGCTTTCTTT
-,TRBJ2-3,TRBD2,TRBV6-1,CASSVGTIPDTQYF,TGTGCCAGCAGTGTTGGGACTATACCAGATACGCAGTATTTT
-,TRBJ1-1,TRBD1,TRBV6-5,CASSRPGQGGEFF,TGTGCCAGCAGCCGCCCGGGACAGGGGGGAGAGTTCTTT
-,TRBJ1-5,TRBD1,TRBV6-5,CASSLGDSSNQPQHF,TGTGCCAGCAGTTTGGGGGACAGCAGCAATCAGCCCCAGCATTTT
-,TRBJ1-3,-,TRBV5-1,CASSLNAPSGNTIYF,TGCGCCAGCAGCTTGAACGCCCCCTCTGGAAACACCATATATTTT
-,TRBJ2-1,TRBD1,TRBV5-6,CASSLALQGATEQFF,TGTGCCAGCAGCTTGGCCCTCCAGGGGGCTACTGAGCAGTTCTTC
-,TRBJ2-2,TRBD1,TRBV6-1,CASSEVGQGNTGELFF,TGTGCCAGCAGTGAAGTGGGACAGGGGAACACCGGGGAGCTGTTTTTT
once,TRBJ2-2,-,TRBV6-5,CASSHPGTGELFF,TGTGCCAGCAGCCACCCGGGCACCGGGGAGCTGTTTTTT
-,TRBJ2-7,TRBD1,TRBV7-2,CASSPRQGPYEQYF,TGTGCCAGCAGCCCGCGACAGGGGCCCTACGAGCAGTACTTC
once,TRBJ2-2,-,TRBV6-6,CASSYGGFMMAGELFF,TGTGCCAGCAGTTACGGCGGGTTTATGATGGCCGGGGAGCTGTTTTTT
-,TRBJ2-4,-,TRBV2,CASSVSSKNIQYF,TGTGCCAGCAGTGTGAGTTCCAAAAACATTCAGTACTTC
-,TRBJ2-1,TRBD2,TRBV2,CASSSARLAGTYNEQFF,TGTGCCAGCAGTTCAGCCAGACTAGCGGGTACCTACAATGAGCAGTTCTTC
-,TRBJ1-4,-,TRBV29-1,CSAGTGADEKLFF,TGCAGCGCTGGAACGGGGGCGGATGAAAAACTGTTTTTT
-,TRBJ1-1,-,TRBV27,CASSLSIGSGTRGTEAFF,TGTGCCAGCAGTTTATCTATCGGAAGCGGGACAAGGGGCACTGAAGCTTTCTTT
-,TRBJ2-6,TRBD1,TRBV10-3,CAISPDRGLSGANVLTF,TGTGCCATCAGCCCGGACAGGGGCCTCTCTGGGGCCAACGTCCTGACTTTC
-,TRBJ2-4,-,TRBV6-1,CASSEKAAWGRNIQYF,TGTGCCAGCAGTGAAAAGGCAGCCTGGGGCAGGAACATTCAGTACTTC
once,TRBJ1-2,TRBD1,TRBV11-2,CASSLTGTDYGYTF,TGTGCCAGCAGCTTAACCGGGACAGACTATGGCTACACCTTC
-,TRBJ2-7,-,TRBV27,CASSSRTGRDEQYF,TGTGCCAGCAGTTCCCGGACAGGGAGGGACGAGCAGTACTTC
-,TRBJ1-2,TRBD1,TRBV6-5,CARWDSNYGYTF,TGTGCCCGTTGGGACAGCAACTATGGCTACACCTTC
-,TRBJ2-1,TRBD2,TRBV7-9,CASSSSTGGPSGNEQFF,TGTGCCAGCAGCTCTAGCACGGGAGGGCCTTCTGGCAATGAGCAGTTCTTC
-,TRBJ1-3,-,TRBV10-3,CAISPQDSNSGNTIYF,TGTGCCATCAGTCCTCAGGACAGTAACTCTGGAAACACCATATATTTT
-,TRBJ1-1,-,TRBV11-2,CASSLLMGPTEAFF,TGTGCCAGCAGCTTACTCATGGGGCCCACTGAAGCTTTCTTT
-,TRBJ2-1,TRBD1,TRBV25-1,CASSPTGLNEQFF,TGTGCCAGCAGCCCGACAGGGCTCAATGAGCAGTTCTTC
few,TRBJ1-2,TRBD1,TRBV7-9,CASSLDREDYGYTF,TGTGCCAGCAGCTTGGACAGGGAGGACTATGGCTACACCTTC
-,TRBJ2-3,-,TRBV6-1,CASSLDYGPADTQYF,TGTGCCAGCAGTCTAGATTATGGGCCCGCAGATACGCAGTATTTT
-,TRBJ2-7,-,TRBV5-1,CASSGEWGTYEQYF,TGCGCCAGCAGCGGAGAGTGGGGTACCTACGAGCAGTACTTC
-,TRBJ2-3,-,TRBV10-1,CASRPGGGADTQYF,TGCGCCAGCAGGCCTGGAGGGGGGGCAGATACGCAGTATTTT
-,TRBJ2-7,TRBD1,TRBV6-1,CASSHPGQNYEQYF,TGTGCCAGCAGTCACCCGGGACAGAACTACGAGCAGTACTTC
-,TRBJ2-2,TRBD2,TRBV19,CASRGLAEYATGELFF,TGTGCCAGTAGGGGACTAGCTGAATATGCCACCGGGGAGCTGTTTTTT
-,TRBJ1-2,-,TRBV27,CASRPAGALGYTF,TGTGCCAGCAGACCCGCAGGGGCCCTCGGCTACACCTTC
-,TRBJ2-1,TRBD2,TRBV5-6,CASSLAGPSGSLYNEQFF,TGTGCCAGCAGCTTGGCTGGGCCTAGCGGGAGTTTGTACAATGAGCAGTTCTTC
-,TRBJ1-4,-,TRBV18,CASSPPGYFNEKLFF,TGTGCCAGCTCACCACCGGGGTACTTTAATGAAAAACTGTTTTTT
-,TRBJ1-4,TRBD1,TRBV11-2,CASSLVSGGEKLFF,TGTGCCAGCAGCTTAGTATCAGGGGGCGAAAAACTGTTTTTT
-,TRBJ2-1,TRBD2,TRBV5-1,CASSLDGRVDNEQFF,TGCGCCAGCAGCTTGGACGGGAGGGTCGACAATGAGCAGTTCTTC
-,TRBJ1-3,-,TRBV18,CASSPRQDPGNTIYF,TGTGCCAGCTCACCACGTCAGGATCCCGGAAACACCATATATTTT
-,TRBJ2-7,TRBD2,TRBV10-3,CAISESEAGANEQYF,TGTGCCATCAGTGAGTCGGAAGCGGGAGCCAACGAGCAGTACTTC
-,TRBJ2-7,TRBD2,TRBV6-5,CASSYAPGGRGNEQYF,TGTGCCAGCAGTTATGCGCCGGGCGGGAGAGGTAACGAGCAGTACTTC
once,TRBJ1-2,-,TRBV5-5,CASSLSSYGYTF,TGTGCCAGCAGCTTGTCATCCTATGGCTACACCTTC
-,TRBJ2-7,-,TRBV11-1,CASSLGPRPESEQYF,TGTGCCAGCAGCTTAGGTCCCAGGCCAGAATCCGAGCAGTACTTC
medium-sized,TRBJ2-1,-,TRBV23-1,CASSTLQFSEPTRSSYNEQFF,TGCGCCAGCAGTACCTTGCAGTTTAGCGAACCGACGCGGAGCTCCTACAATGAGCAGTTCTTC
-,TRBJ1-5,-,TRBV6-1,CASSGRGSPPQHF,TGTGCCAGCAGTGGACGAGGGAGTCCGCCCCAGCATTTT
-,TRBJ2-1,TRBD2,TRBV27,CASTWTSGSSEQFF,TGTGCCAGCACCTGGACTAGCGGGAGCAGTGAGCAGTTCTTC